This TCR beta chain appears in the sequencing data of a study of T cell responses to AZD1222 COVID-19 vaccine. Per the germline V gene, CDR1 is PRHDT and CDR2 is FYEKMQ (reference sequence). The CDR3 is made up of 15 amino acids. V lost 6 bases and J 0 bases, leaving 14 bases between the germline ends. TCRdb's table, derived via immunoSEQ multiplex PCR, lists solely in-frame clones and lacks some. The table has about 140,000 clones, more than 85% seen once. The rearrangement uses TRBV13 and TRBJ1-1, with TRBD1 as a possible D gene (6 bases). This sequence originates from an adult who received the AZD1222 COVID-19 vaccine. The sample consisted of peripheral blood, taken 28 days after the second AZD1222 dose. In nucleotides, the CDR3 is TGTGCCAGCAGGCCGAGGGGGGGAATGAACACTGAAGCTTTCTTT. It codes for CASRPRGGMNTEAFF.